This TCR beta chain is from a study of T cell responses to AZD1222 COVID-19 vaccine. As for the study in general: Second-dose recipients at about 4 or about 12 weeks were treated as one pooled group.

The repertoire was sequenced with immunoSEQ multiplex PCR; TCRdb's copy has only in-frame clones and lacks some. The sample yields about 150,000 clones, 80% to 90% seen once. This CDR3 is 16 amino acids long. Per the germline V gene, CDR1 is MNHEY and CDR2 is SVGEGT. Between the trimmed V and J ends, which lost 0 bases and 0 bases, there was a span of 11 bases. The sample consisted of peripheral blood, taken on day 0 of AZD1222 vaccination. This clonotype was obtained from an adult in good health. This chain joins TRBV6-2 or TRBV6-3 and TRBJ1-2; possibly TRBD1 for D (6 bases). CDR3 sequence reads: CASSYSPDRPNYGYTF. The CDR3 region has the DNA TGTGCCAGCAGTTACTCTCCGGACAGACCTAACTATGGCTACACCTTC.